The 31 T cell receptor beta chains below were found in one sample sequenced in a study of T cells in Graves' hyperthyroidism and ophthalmopathy. TCR beta CDR3 regions were amplified from RNA. The HTBI set primed first-round TCR CDR3 RT-PCR. TCRdb independently ran MiXCR on the multiplex PCR reads; one entry per CDR3 protein. The sample contains 490,000 or so distinct CDR3 sequences, around a fifth of which appear only once. The sample consisted of blood. These receptors were taken from a woman between 70 and 85 years old with Graves' ophthalmopathy.

This clonotype turned up a few times. The gene calls are TRBV5-1 and TRBJ2-2, with D tentatively TRBD2 (6 bases). Trimming cost V 7 bases and J 4 bases, with 14 bases left between them. This CDR3 is built from 14 residues. Germline CDR1 SGHRS, CDR2 YFSETQ. In DNA form, the CDR3 reads TGCGCCAGCCGCGTGACTAGGAGCACCGGGGAGCTGTTTTTT. Translated, it gives CASRVTRSTGELFF.

This clonotype was seen repeatedly, ten times or more. The V gene is TRBV30, the J gene TRBJ1-1; D perhaps matches TRBD1 (6 bases). V was cut by 3 bases and J by 10 bases, with 15 bases left in between. Per the germline V gene, CDR1 is GTSNPN and CDR2 is SVGIG (reference sequence). The CDR3 length is 12 residues. The CDR3 loop is CAWSLGGPRAFF. The CDR3 DNA follows: TGTGCCTGGAGCTTGGGGGGGCCCCGAGCTTTCTTT.

The chain combines TRBV20-1 with TRBJ1-3, with 7 nucleotides matching TRBD1. Germline trimming cut 4 bases from V and 4 bases from J; bases unmatched to any gene: 1. The germline CDR1 and CDR2 sequences are DFQATT and SNEGSKA (reference sequence). The CDR3 runs to 12 residues. CDR3 residues: CSATGGGNTIYF. The CDR3 DNA reads TGCAGTGCTACAGGGGGAGGAAACACCATATATTTT.

This clonotype was detected only a few times. The chain uses TRBV9 and TRBJ1-2; 7 nucleotides match TRBD1. The CDR3 length is 16 residues. The V gene's germline CDR1 is SGDLS and CDR2 YYNGEE. V shed 4 bases and J 4 bases; nucleotides not matched to a gene: 13. Here the CDR3 DNA reads TGTGCCAGCAGCATCCGAACCGGGACAGAGGCCTATGGCTACACCTTC. Translation gives CASSIRTGTEAYGYTF.

In this sample, this clonotype turned up a few times. The V and J genes are TRBV20-1 and TRBJ1-2; tentative D call: TRBD1 (6 bases). The CDR3 totals 12 residues. The germline V gene has CDR1 DFQATT and CDR2 SNEGSKA (reference sequence). The V end lost 5 bases, the J end lost 3 bases, and 10 bases lay between the germline ends. In nucleotides, the CDR3 is TGCAGTGCTGTGGACAGCCACTATGGCTACACCTTC. Its protein is CSAVDSHYGYTF.

DNA for the CDR3: TGTGCTAGTGCCCTGGACATAATTGGGGAAAAACTGTTTTTT. Amino acids: CASALDIIGEKLFF. J is TRBJ1-4 and V is TRBV12-5; D is perhaps TRBD1 (5 bases). Trimming stripped 7 bases from V and 8 bases from J, with 17 bases between. CDR3 length: 14 amino acids. CDR1 and CDR2 (germline): LGHNT, FRNRAP.

This clonotype showed up many times. The rearrangement joins TRBV27 to TRBJ2-5; tentative D call: TRBD1 (7 bases). The V end was cut by 5 bases, the J end by 2 bases, with 15 bases between. Germline lookup yields CDR1 MNHEY and CDR2 SMNVEV (reference sequence). This CDR3 is built from 15 residues. CDR3 sequence (DNA): TGTGCCAGCAGTGAAAACAGGGGACTTCAAGAGACCCAGTACTTC. It encodes CASSENRGLQETQYF.

There are many counts of this clonotype. V and J are TRBV7-2 and TRBJ2-1, with D possibly matching TRBD2 (6 bases). This CDR3 is 15 amino acids long. V shed 1 base and J shed 4 bases, with 11 bases lying between them. The germline V gene encodes CDR1 SGHTA and CDR2 FQGNSA. The CDR3 region has the DNA TGTGCCAGCAGCTTAGGACTAGGCCCTTACAATGAGCAGTTCTTC. This translates into CASSLGLGPYNEQFF.

The chain carries TRBV7-2 and TRBJ2-7; D gene unclear. Germline CDR1 is SGHTA and CDR2 is FQGNSA. The length of the CDR3 is 13 residues. V lost 5 bases and J 4 bases, leaving 12 bases between the germline ends. This CDR3 reads CASSPRNSYEQYF. The CDR3 nucleotides read TGTGCCAGCAGCCCGCGGAATAGTTACGAGCAGTACTTC.

This clonotype was detected a few times. V and J are TRBV7-9 and TRBJ2-1, with no clear D. V was cut by 2 bases and J by 6 bases, with 14 bases left in between. Germline V gene data show CDR1 as SEHNR and CDR2 as FQNEAQ (reference sequence). The CDR3 runs 15 residues. DNA for the CDR3: TGTGCCAGCAGCTTAAGATCAGACATCACCAATGAGCAGTTCTTC. This codes for CASSLRSDITNEQFF.

This sequence joins TRBV19 and TRBJ1-1; D is possibly TRBD1 (6 bases). The CDR3 length is 13 residues. Germline assignment: CDR1 LNHDA and CDR2 SQIVND (reference sequence). Deletions cut 7 bases from V and 10 bases from J, with 19 bases between. As DNA, the CDR3 is TGTGCCAGTATCTCTAAACAGGGCGCGGGAGCTTTCTTT. Its translation: CASISKQGAGAFF.

This clonotype was picked up a small number of times. This sequence joins TRBV27 and TRBJ1-6; D is possibly TRBD1 (5 bases). The CDR3 consists of 15 residues. Per germline, CDR1 MNHEY and CDR2 SMNVEV (reference sequence). V lost 7 bases and J lost 4, with 14 bases in between. CDR3 amino acids: CASKDDGAYNSPLHF. DNA of the CDR3: TGTGCCAGCAAGGATGACGGGGCGTATAATTCACCCCTCCACTTT.

The chain carries TRBV12-3 or TRBV12-4 and TRBJ1-5; no firm D call. The CDR3 sequence is 12 residues long. V dropped 3 bases and J dropped 15 bases, with 15 bases sitting between them. The CDR3 protein is CASSFVPASMHF. In DNA, the CDR3 is TGTGCCAGCAGTTTTGTACCCGCTAGCATGCATTTT.

This chain links TRBV7-9 with TRBJ1-4, with TRBD1 matching over 7 bases. Trimming removed 4 bases from V and 4 bases from J; junction bases left unmatched: 6. The CDR3 runs to 15 residues. Per germline, CDR1 SEHNR and CDR2 FQNEAQ (reference sequence). In DNA form, the CDR3 reads TGTGCCAGCAGCTCTGCGACAGGGCATAATGAAAAACTGTTTTTT. Its protein is CASSSATGHNEKLFF.

This clonotype appeared a few times. The V and J genes are TRBV13 and TRBJ2-7, with D perhaps given as TRBD1 or TRBD2 (5 bases each). Germline V lookup: CDR1 PRHDT, CDR2 FYEKMQ (reference sequence). V was trimmed by 0 bases and J by 6 bases, leaving 12 bases between them. This CDR3 is built from 14 residues. The CDR3 reads CASSLGLGAGEQYF. Here the CDR3 DNA reads TGTGCCAGCAGCTTAGGCCTAGGGGCGGGCGAGCAGTACTTC.

This clonotype showed up just a few times. The chain combines TRBV20-1 with TRBJ1-1; D is ambiguous. V was cut by 3 bases and J by 2 bases, with 7 bases left in between. The length of the CDR3 is 12 residues. Germline V lookup: CDR1 DFQATT, CDR2 SNEGSKA (reference sequence). CDR3 DNA: TGCAGTGCTAGCCGTCCCAACACTGAAGCTTTCTTT. As protein: CSASRPNTEAFF.

This clonotype was found a few times. The V and J genes are TRBV7-8 and TRBJ1-3, with 8 bases aligning to TRBD1. Per germline, CDR1 SGHVS and CDR2 FQNEAQ. This CDR3 spans 14 amino acids. Trimming cost V 5 bases and J 2 bases; bases outside gene matches: 2. CDR3 amino acids: CASSPGGPGNTIYF. CDR3 nucleotide sequence: TGTGCCAGCAGCCCAGGGGGCCCTGGAAACACCATATATTTT.

The CDR3 reads CASSQRQAGGAFF. CDR3 in DNA: TGTGCCAGCAGTCAACGACAGGCCGGGGGAGCTTTCTTT. This sequence joins TRBV6-1 and TRBJ1-1, with TRBD1 as a possible D gene (6 bases). Germline loops: CDR1 MNHNS, CDR2 SASEGT. The CDR3 consists of 13 residues. V lost 5 bases to trimming and J lost 10 bases, with 17 bases between them.

This clonotype was recorded a few times. The V call is TRBV20-1, the J call TRBJ2-5; 14 bases map to TRBD2. The germline CDR1 and CDR2 sequences are DFQATT and SNEGSKA (reference sequence). The CDR3 spans 14 residues. J gave up 10 bases and V 3 bases, and 7 bases lay outside the gene matches. The CDR3 loop reads CSASQTSGRAGQYF. The CDR3 DNA reads as TGCAGTGCTAGTCAGACTAGCGGGAGGGCGGGCCAGTACTTC.

The V call is TRBV7-9, the J call TRBJ2-7; TRBD2 aligns across 9 bases. V gave up 5 bases and J gave up 6 bases; unmatched junction bases: 8. The CDR3 contains 14 residues. Germline V lookup: CDR1 SEHNR, CDR2 FQNEAQ (reference sequence). Here the CDR3 reads CASSTLAGRSEQYF. The CDR3 DNA reads TGTGCCAGCAGCACCCTAGCGGGAAGGAGCGAGCAGTACTTC.

The gene calls are TRBV11-2 and TRBJ2-1, with unresolved D. Germline V CDR1 and CDR2: SGHAT, FQNNGV. This CDR3 has 13 residues. The V and J ends lost 5 bases and 4 bases respectively, with 9 bases between them. The CDR3 DNA sequence: TGTGCCAGCAGCCAACCGGAGTACAATGAGCAGTTCTTC. Its translation: CASSQPEYNEQFF.

The genes are TRBV11-2 and TRBJ2-1; D is perhaps TRBD1 or TRBD2 (5 bases each). CDR3 length: 14 residues. The V gene's germline CDR1 is SGHAT and CDR2 FQNNGV. Deletions cut 8 bases from V and 12 bases from J, with 23 bases between. CDR3 bases: TGTGCCAGCGCCAGGGTGGTTTTGGCGGGCGGGCAGTTCTTC. Translated: CASARVVLAGGQFF.

This clonotype came up a few times. The chain has TRBV7-9 and TRBJ1-5; no clear D gene. Germline CDR1 and CDR2: SEHNR and FQNEAQ (reference sequence). Deletions cut 5 bases from V and 2 bases from J, with 10 bases between. This CDR3 is 14 amino acids long. The CDR3 sequence: CASSDNLGNQPQHF. As DNA, the CDR3 is TGTGCCAGCAGCGACAATCTTGGCAATCAGCCCCAGCATTTT.

This clonotype occurred many times. The chain employs TRBV27 and TRBJ2-1; TRBD1 matches at 8 bases. The CDR3 runs to 14 residues. Germline V gives CDR1 MNHEY, CDR2 SMNVEV (reference sequence). V trimming: 3 bases; J trimming: 7 bases; junction bases outside the gene matches: 5. The CDR3 DNA reads as TGTGCCAGCAGTTTGAGCAGGGGGCTTAATGAGCAGTTCTTC. Protein sequence: CASSLSRGLNEQFF.

This chain uses TRBV5-8 with TRBJ2-3; the D is unclear. Germline CDR1 is SGHTS and CDR2 is YDEGEE. Deletions cut 0 bases from V and 3 bases from J, with 20 bases between. The CDR3 is 18 residues long. CDR3 sequence: CASSLEPSRLGLTDTQYF. The CDR3 nucleotides read TGTGCCAGCAGCTTGGAACCGAGTCGTCTCGGGTTAACAGATACGCAGTATTTT. Full variable domain (remainder filled in from reference TRBV5-8 and TRBJ2-3): EAGVTQSPTHLIKTRGQQATLRCSPISGHTSVYWYQQALGLGLQFLLWYDEGEERNRGNFPPRFSGRQFPNYSSELNVNALELEDSALYLCASSLEPSRLGLTDTQYFGPGTRLTVL.

V is TRBV24-1 and J is TRBJ2-1, with D perhaps assigned TRBD1 or TRBD2 (5 bases each). Germline CDR1 and CDR2: KGHDR and SFDVKD. Trimming left V 8 bases short and J 10 bases short, with 14 bases between. The CDR3 contains 12 residues. The CDR3 nucleotides read TGTGCCACCATGGGGACCATTGGGGAGCAGTTCTTC. It translates to CATMGTIGEQFF.

This sequence joins TRBV6-5 and TRBJ1-1; D is uncertain. Germline V gene lookup returns CDR1 MNHEY and CDR2 SVGAGI. V lost 6 bases and J 6 bases, leaving 11 bases between the germline ends. The CDR3 length is 12 residues. CDR3 amino acids: CASSQPGAEAFF. CDR3 bases: TGTGCCAGCAGCCAACCTGGAGCTGAAGCTTTCTTT.

This chain joins TRBV6-1 and TRBJ2-5; the D gene is possibly TRBD1 (6 bases). V dropped 5 bases and J dropped 1 base, with 11 bases sitting between them. Germline CDR1 and CDR2: MNHNS and SASEGT. The CDR3 has 14 amino acids. The CDR3 DNA reads TGTGCCAGCAGTCCAAGACAGGCCCAAGAGACCCAGTACTTC. Translated: CASSPRQAQETQYF.

V is TRBV7-3 and J is TRBJ2-2; D uncertain. Trimming stripped 3 bases from V and 7 bases from J, with 6 bases between. CDR3 size: 12 residues. CDR1 and CDR2 (germline): SGHTA, FQGTGA. Here the CDR3 reads CASSFSLGELFF. CDR3 DNA sequence: TGTGCCAGCAGCTTCTCCCTCGGGGAGCTGTTTTTT.

The chain uses TRBV6-1 and TRBJ2-7, with D possibly matching TRBD2 (6 bases). Germline V gene data show CDR1 as MNHNS and CDR2 as SASEGT. The CDR3 is 16 amino acids. The ends were cut back, 5 bases at V and 1 base at J, with 18 bases in the middle. The CDR3 is CASSPLVGGKSYEQYF. The DNA for the CDR3 is TGTGCCAGCAGTCCCTTAGTGGGAGGAAAGTCCTACGAGCAGTACTTC.

A remark on this clonotype: A read error is possible here, since a much larger clone lies one base away. J is TRBJ1-5 and V is TRBV28; D remains unclear. The CDR3 contains 13 residues. Germline assignment: CDR1 MDHEN and CDR2 SYDVKM. V was trimmed by 4 bases and J by 3 bases, leaving 7 bases between them. The CDR3 DNA reads TGTGCCAGCAGTTGGGGTAACAATCAGCCCCAGCATTTT. It codes for CASSWGNNQPQHF.